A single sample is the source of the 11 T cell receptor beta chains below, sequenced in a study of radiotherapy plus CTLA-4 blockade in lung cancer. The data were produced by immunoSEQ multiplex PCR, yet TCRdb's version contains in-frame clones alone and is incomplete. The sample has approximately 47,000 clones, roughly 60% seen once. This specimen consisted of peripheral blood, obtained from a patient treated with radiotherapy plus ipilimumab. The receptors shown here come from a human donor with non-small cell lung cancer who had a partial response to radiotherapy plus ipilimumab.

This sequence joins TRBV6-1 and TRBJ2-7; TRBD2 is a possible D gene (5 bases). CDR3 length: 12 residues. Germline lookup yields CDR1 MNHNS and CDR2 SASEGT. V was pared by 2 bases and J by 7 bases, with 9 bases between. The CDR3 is CASSERRLEQYF. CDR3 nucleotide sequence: TGTGCCAGCAGTGAAAGGAGGTTGGAGCAGTACTTC.

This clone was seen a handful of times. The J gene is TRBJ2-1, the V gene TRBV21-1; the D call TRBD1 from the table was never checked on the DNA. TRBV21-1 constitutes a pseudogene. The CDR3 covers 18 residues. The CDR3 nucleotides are TGTGCCAGCAGCAAACTCCCCAGGACAGGGGGTTGCTACAATGAGCAGTTCTTC. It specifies CASSKLPRTGGCYNEQFF.

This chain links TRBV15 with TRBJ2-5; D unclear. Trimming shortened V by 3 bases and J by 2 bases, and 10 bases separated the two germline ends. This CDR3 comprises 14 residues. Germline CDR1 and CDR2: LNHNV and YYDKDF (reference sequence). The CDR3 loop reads CATSRTSFQETQYF. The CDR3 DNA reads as TGTGCCACCAGCAGGACAAGTTTTCAAGAGACCCAGTACTTC. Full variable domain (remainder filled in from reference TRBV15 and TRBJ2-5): DAMVIQNPRYQVTQFGKPVTLSCSQTLNHNVMYWYQQKSSQAPKLLFHYYDKDFNNEADTPDNFQSRRPNTSFCFLDIRSPGLGDTAMYLCATSRTSFQETQYFGPGTRLLVL.

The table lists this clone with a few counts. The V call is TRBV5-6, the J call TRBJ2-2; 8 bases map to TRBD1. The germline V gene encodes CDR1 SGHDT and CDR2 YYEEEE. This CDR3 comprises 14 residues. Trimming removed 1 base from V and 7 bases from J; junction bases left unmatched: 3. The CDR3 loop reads CASSLTGGYGELFF. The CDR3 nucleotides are TGTGCCAGCAGCTTGACAGGGGGATACGGGGAGCTGTTTTTT. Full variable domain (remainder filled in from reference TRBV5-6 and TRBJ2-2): DAGVTQSPTHLIKTRGQQVTLRCSPKSGHDTVSWYQQALGQGPQFIFQYYEEEERQRGNFPDRFSGHQFPNYSSELNVNALLLGDSALYLCASSLTGGYGELFFGEGSRLTVL.

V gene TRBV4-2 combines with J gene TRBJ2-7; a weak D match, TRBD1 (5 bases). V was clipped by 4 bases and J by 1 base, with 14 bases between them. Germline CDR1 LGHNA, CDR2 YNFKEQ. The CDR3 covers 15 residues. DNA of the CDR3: TGTGCCAGCAGCCGTGCGAGCCAGGGATCCTACGAGCAGTACTTC. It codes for CASSRASQGSYEQYF.

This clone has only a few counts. The CDR3 reads CTSSQDQGAGWGRGGYTF. As DNA, the CDR3 is TGCACCAGCAGCCAAGATCAAGGGGCAGGTTGGGGTCGGGGGGGCTACACCTTC. The chain has TRBV1 and TRBJ1-2. TRBV1 is tagged as a pseudogene. CDR3 length: 18 residues.

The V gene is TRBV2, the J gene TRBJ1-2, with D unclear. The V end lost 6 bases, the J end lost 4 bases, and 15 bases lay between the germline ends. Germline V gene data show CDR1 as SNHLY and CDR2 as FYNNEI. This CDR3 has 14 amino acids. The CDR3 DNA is TGTGCCAGCAGGGCAGAAGAGAGGAGCTATGGCTACACCTTC. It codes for CASRAEERSYGYTF.

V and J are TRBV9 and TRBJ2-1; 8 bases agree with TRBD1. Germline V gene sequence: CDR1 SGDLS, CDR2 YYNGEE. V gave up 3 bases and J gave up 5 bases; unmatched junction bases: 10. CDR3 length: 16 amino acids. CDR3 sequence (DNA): TGTGCCAGCAGCGCCATCGGACAGGGAGCCCACAATGAGCAGTTCTTC. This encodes CASSAIGQGAHNEQFF.

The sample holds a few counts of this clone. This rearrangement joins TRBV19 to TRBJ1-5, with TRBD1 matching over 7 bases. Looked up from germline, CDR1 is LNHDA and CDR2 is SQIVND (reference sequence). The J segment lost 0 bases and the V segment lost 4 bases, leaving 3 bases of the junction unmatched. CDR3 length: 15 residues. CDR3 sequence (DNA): TGTGCCAGTAGTAGGGGACAGAGTAGCAATCAGCCCCAGCATTTT. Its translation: CASSRGQSSNQPQHF.

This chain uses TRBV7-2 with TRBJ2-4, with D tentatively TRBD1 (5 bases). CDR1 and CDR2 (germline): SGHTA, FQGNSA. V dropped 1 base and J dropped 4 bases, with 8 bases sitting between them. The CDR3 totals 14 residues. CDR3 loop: CASSLGGRKNIQYF. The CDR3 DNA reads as TGTGCCAGCAGCTTAGGGGGCAGAAAAAACATTCAGTACTTC.

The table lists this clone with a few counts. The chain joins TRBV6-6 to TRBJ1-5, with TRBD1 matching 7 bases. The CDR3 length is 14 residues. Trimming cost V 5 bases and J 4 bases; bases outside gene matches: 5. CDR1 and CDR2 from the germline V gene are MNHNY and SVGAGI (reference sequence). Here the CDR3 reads CASSDTGANQPQHF. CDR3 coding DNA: TGTGCCAGCAGTGATACAGGGGCAAATCAGCCCCAGCATTTT.